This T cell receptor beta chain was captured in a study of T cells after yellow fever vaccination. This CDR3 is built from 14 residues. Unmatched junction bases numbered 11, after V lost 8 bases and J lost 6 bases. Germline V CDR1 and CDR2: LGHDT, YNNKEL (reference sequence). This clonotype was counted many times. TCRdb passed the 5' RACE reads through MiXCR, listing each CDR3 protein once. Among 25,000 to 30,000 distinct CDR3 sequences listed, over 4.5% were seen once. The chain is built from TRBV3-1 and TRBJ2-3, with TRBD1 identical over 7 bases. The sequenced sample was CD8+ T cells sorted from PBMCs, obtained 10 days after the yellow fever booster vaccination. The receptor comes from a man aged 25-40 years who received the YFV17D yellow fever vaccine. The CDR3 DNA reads TGTGCCAGCGCCAGGGGGTTAGCTTTGGATACGCAGTATTTT. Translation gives CASARGLALDTQYF.